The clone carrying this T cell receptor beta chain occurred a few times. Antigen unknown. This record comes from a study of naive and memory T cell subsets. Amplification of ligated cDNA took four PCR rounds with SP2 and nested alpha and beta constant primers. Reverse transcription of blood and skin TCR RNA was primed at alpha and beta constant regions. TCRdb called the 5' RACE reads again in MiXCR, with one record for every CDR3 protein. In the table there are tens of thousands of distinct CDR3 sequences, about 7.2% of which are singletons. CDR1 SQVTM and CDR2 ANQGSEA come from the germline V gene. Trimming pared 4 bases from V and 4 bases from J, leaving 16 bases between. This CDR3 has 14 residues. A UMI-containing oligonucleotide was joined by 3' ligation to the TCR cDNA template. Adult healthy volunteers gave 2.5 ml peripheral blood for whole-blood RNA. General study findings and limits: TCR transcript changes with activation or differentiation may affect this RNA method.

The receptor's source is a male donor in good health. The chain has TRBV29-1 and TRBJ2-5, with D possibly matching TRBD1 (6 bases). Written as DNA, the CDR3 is TGCAGCGTTGTCCGACAGGACCGGCTAGAGACCCAGTACTTC. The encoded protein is CSVVRQDRLETQYF. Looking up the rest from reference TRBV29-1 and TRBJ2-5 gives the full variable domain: SAVISQKPSRDICQRGTSLTIQCQVDSQVTMMFWYRQQPGQSLTLIATANQGSEATYESGFVIDKFPISRPNLTFSTLTVSNMSPEDSSIYLCSVVRQDRLETQYFGPGTRLLVL.